The 32 T cell receptor beta chains below all came from one sample that was sequenced in a study of OX40 agonist ivuxolimab in advanced cancers. This table comes from immunoSEQ multiplex PCR, and its TCRdb copy is limited to in-frame clones, with some not included. The table shows approximately 60,000 clones, with more than 80% occurring only once. The sample here was CD4+ or CD8+ T cells sorted from blood, taken in a trial of the OX40 agonist ivuxolimab. These receptors were collected from an adult with an advanced solid tumor such as melanoma, head and neck, liver or kidney cancer.

The V call is TRBV2, the J call TRBJ2-1, with D perhaps matching TRBD1 or TRBD2 (6 bases each). The CDR3 contains 14 residues. The germline gives CDR1 SNHLY, CDR2 FYNNEI. The V end was cut by 3 bases, the J end by 9 bases, with 15 bases between. CDR3 sequence reads: CASSETPEGGEQFF. The CDR3 DNA is TGTGCCAGCAGTGAGACACCCGAGGGGGGTGAGCAGTTCTTC.

The chain has TRBV5-1 and TRBJ2-6, with D uncertain. CDR3 length: 14 amino acids. Trimming pared 3 bases from V and 0 bases from J, leaving 4 bases between. Germline V CDR1 and CDR2: SGHRS, YFSETQ. CDR3 in amino acids: CASSSASGANVLTF. Here the CDR3 DNA reads TGCGCCAGCAGCTCGGCCTCTGGGGCCAACGTCCTGACTTTC.

The V and J genes are TRBV28 and TRBJ1-5; TRBD1 matches at 7 bases. The CDR3 is made up of 14 amino acids. V was pared by 5 bases and J by 0 bases, with 1 base of the junction left unmatched. The V gene's germline CDR1 is MDHEN and CDR2 SYDVKM. DNA for the CDR3: TGTGCCAGCAGTCAGGGGGGTAGCAATCAGCCCCAGCATTTT. Translating gives CASSQGGSNQPQHF.

The chain is built from TRBV9 and TRBJ2-1, with 7 bases matching TRBD2. Germline V lookup: CDR1 SGDLS, CDR2 YYNGEE. The CDR3 spans 12 residues. The J segment lost 8 bases and the V segment lost 4 bases, leaving 3 bases of the junction unmatched. CDR3 loop: CASSPLADEQFF. CDR3 DNA sequence: TGTGCCAGCAGCCCCCTAGCGGATGAGCAGTTCTTC. Full variable domain (rest looked up from reference TRBV9 and TRBJ2-1): DSGVTQTPKHLITATGQRVTLRCSPRSGDLSVYWYQQSLDQGLQFLIQYYNGEERAKGNILERFSAQQFPDLHSELNLSSLELGDSALYFCASSPLADEQFFGPGTRLTVL.

The chain links TRBV11-2 to TRBJ2-1; 9 bases map to TRBD2. Germline V gene data show CDR1 as SGHAT and CDR2 as FQNNGV. CDR3 length equals 15 residues. V lost 4 bases and J lost 5; bases outside the gene matches: 6. Here the CDR3 DNA reads TGTGCCAGCAGCTCCTTGCGGGAGGGCCACAATGAGCAGTTCTTC. Its protein product is CASSSLREGHNEQFF.

This clone was seen once. This chain joins TRBV11-3 and TRBJ2-1, with 8 bases aligning to TRBD2. Germline CDR1 and CDR2: SGHNT and YENEEA. V dropped 4 bases and J dropped 5; count of bases not matched to a gene: 10. CDR3 size: 16 residues. The CDR3 here is CASSSRNGGGNNEQFF. The CDR3 DNA reads as TGTGCCAGCAGCTCCCGGAACGGCGGGGGGAACAATGAGCAGTTCTTC.

This chain connects TRBV7-6 to TRBJ2-7; no clear D. The CDR3 length is 14 residues. V was pared by 4 bases and J by 5 bases, with 15 bases between. The germline V gene encodes CDR1 SGHVS and CDR2 FNYEAQ. CDR3: CASSSEASNNEQYF. The CDR3 DNA reads as TGTGCCAGCAGCTCCGAGGCCTCCAACAACGAGCAGTACTTC. The full variable domain, in which reference TRBV7-6 and TRBJ2-7 provide the parts outside the CDR3, is GAGVSQSPRYKVTKRGQDVALRCDPISGHVSLYWYRQALGQGPEFLTYFNYEAQQDKSGLPNDRFSAERPEGSISTLTIQRTEQRDSAMYRCASSSEASNNEQYFGPGTRLTVT.

This clone was seen a single time. The rearrangement links TRBV5-4 to TRBJ2-7; D call uncertain. CDR1 is SGHNT, CDR2 YYREEE, per germline (reference sequence). V was clipped by 1 base and J by 2 bases, with 19 bases between them. The CDR3 is made up of 17 amino acids. In nucleotides, the CDR3 is TGTGCCAGCAGCTTGCTTCGGGCGGCGGACCCAACCTACGAGCAGTACTTC. This translates into CASSLLRAADPTYEQYF.

V and J are TRBV9 and TRBJ2-3, with D perhaps matching TRBD1 or TRBD2 (6 bases each). This CDR3 region has 16 residues. Trimming shortened V by 0 bases and J by 6 bases, and 17 bases separated the two germline ends. Germline V gene sequence: CDR1 SGDLS, CDR2 YYNGEE. For the CDR3, the DNA is TGTGCCAGCAGCGTAGGAAATAGCGGTAGGGGGGATACGCAGTATTTT. This codes for CASSVGNSGRGDTQYF.

The CDR3 loop reads CASSLRTSSGANVLTF. DNA for the CDR3: TGTGCCAGCAGTCTCCGGACGAGCTCTGGGGCCAACGTCCTGACTTTC. The chain is built from TRBV27 and TRBJ2-6; D is undetermined. Germline values: CDR1 MNHEY, CDR2 SMNVEV (reference sequence). The CDR3 runs to 16 residues. V gave up 5 bases and J gave up 0 bases, with 11 bases separating them. The variable domain in full, completed from reference TRBV27 and TRBJ2-6, reads EAQVTQNPRYLITVTGKKLTVTCSQNMNHEYMSWYRQDPGLGLRQIYYSMNVEVTDKGDVPEGYKVSRKEKRNFPLILESPSPNQTSLYFCASSLRTSSGANVLTFGAGSRLTVL.

This chain uses TRBV18 with TRBJ1-4; 7 positions match TRBD1. The V gene end was trimmed by 5 bases and the J gene end by 1 base; junction bases not matched to a gene: 4. The germline V gene encodes CDR1 KGHSH and CDR2 LQKENI. This CDR3 is built from 15 residues. The CDR3 DNA is TGTGCCAGCTCAACGAACAGGGGAACTAATGAAAAACTGTTTTTT. Amino acid sequence: CASSTNRGTNEKLFF.

The DNA for the CDR3 is TGCGCCACCCCAGACTCCCCAGGAGCTAACTATGGCTACACCTTC. It yields the protein CATPDSPGANYGYTF. The rearrangement links TRBV10-1 to TRBJ1-2, with no clear D. This CDR3 is 15 amino acids long. Germline CDR1 is WNHNN and CDR2 is SYGVQD (reference sequence). V lost 10 bases, J lost 0 bases, and 18 bases lay in between.

This clone occurred a few times. This same CDR3 is encoded by further DNA sequences in the sample. The chain is built from TRBV5-5 and TRBJ1-3, with D unclear. There are 12 residues in the CDR3. V lost 0 bases and J lost 4, with 2 bases in between. Germline CDR1 and CDR2: SGHKS and YYEKEE (reference sequence). CDR3 residues: CASSLEGNTIYF. CDR3 DNA: TGTGCCAGCAGCTTGGAAGGAAACACCATATATTTT.

The chain uses TRBV30 and TRBJ2-7, with TRBD1 matching over 7 bases. Germline V gene lookup returns CDR1 GTSNPN and CDR2 SVGIG (reference sequence). J lost 4 bases, V lost 0 bases, and 9 bases had no gene match. The CDR3 runs 15 residues. CDR3 sequence reads: CAWSVSGGRVYEQYF. The CDR3 coding sequence is TGTGCCTGGAGTGTATCAGGGGGTCGGGTTTACGAGCAGTACTTC.

The chain couples TRBV5-4 to TRBJ1-1; the match to TRBD1 covers 7 bases. Unmatched junction bases numbered 11, after V lost 1 base and J lost 5 bases. The germline gives CDR1 SGHNT, CDR2 YYREEE (reference sequence). The CDR3 loop spans 16 amino acids. CDR3 residues: CASSLTGRGQGTEAFF. CDR3 DNA: TGTGCCAGCAGCTTGACGGGGAGGGGGCAGGGTACTGAAGCTTTCTTT. The full variable domain, its missing parts supplied by reference TRBV5-4 and TRBJ1-1, is ETGVTQSPTHLIKTRGQQVTLRCSSQSGHNTVSWYQQALGQGPQFIFQYYREEENGRGNFPPRFSGLQFPNYSSELNVNALELDDSALYLCASSLTGRGQGTEAFFGQGTRLTVV.

The rearrangement joins TRBV4-1 to TRBJ1-3; no clear D. Trimming left V 1 base short and J 0 bases short, with 13 bases between. The CDR3 spans 17 residues. CDR1 is MGHRA and CDR2 is YSYEKL in the germline V gene. The CDR3 region is CASSQGAAAYSGNTIYF. CDR3 DNA: TGCGCCAGCAGCCAAGGGGCAGCCGCTTACTCTGGAAACACCATATATTTT.

V and J are TRBV10-2 and TRBJ2-1; D not resolved. V dropped 3 bases and J dropped 9 bases, with 6 bases sitting between them. The germline V gene has CDR1 WSHSY and CDR2 SAAADI. This CDR3 has 11 residues. The CDR3 DNA sequence: TGCGCCAGCAGTGAACGAGGTGAGCAGTTCTTC. Encoded protein: CASSERGEQFF.

This clone was counted a single time. The V gene is TRBV5-1, the J gene TRBJ2-7, with 13 bases aligning to TRBD2. The CDR3 is 16 amino acids. From germline, CDR1 is SGHRS and CDR2 YFSETQ. J gave up 5 bases and V 1 base, and 6 bases lay outside the gene matches. The CDR3 reads CASSLLWTSGSHEQYF. The CDR3 DNA follows: TGCGCCAGCAGCTTGTTGTGGACTAGCGGGAGCCACGAGCAGTACTTC.

The CDR3 loop is CASSAGQGGYEQYF. The CDR3 region has the DNA TGTGCCAGCAGCGCCGGACAGGGGGGCTACGAGCAGTACTTC. The chain recombines TRBV7-9 with TRBJ2-7, with TRBD1 matching 10 bases. Unmatched junction bases numbered 4, after V lost 5 bases and J lost 3 bases. The length of the CDR3 is 14 residues. In germline, CDR1 is SEHNR, CDR2 FQNEAQ (reference sequence).

The V call is TRBV7-9, the J call TRBJ2-1; D is perhaps TRBD2 (5 bases). Germline-derived CDR1 and CDR2 are SEHNR and FQNEAQ (reference sequence). The CDR3 is made up of 11 amino acids. The germline V and J ends were trimmed by 5 bases and 12 bases, with 11 bases remaining between them. This CDR3 reads CASSAGIGQFF. CDR3 nucleotides: TGTGCCAGCAGCGCGGGTATTGGGCAGTTCTTC.

This clone was picked up a small number of times. V gene TRBV5-1 combines with J gene TRBJ2-6; D possibly corresponds to TRBD1 (5 bases). The V and J ends lost 0 bases and 4 bases respectively, with 11 bases between them. Germline CDR1 is SGHRS and CDR2 is YFSETQ. This CDR3 is built from 16 residues. The DNA of the CDR3 is TGCGCCAGCAGCTTGGGAACAGGCTCCGGGGCCAACGTCCTGACTTTC. Amino acid sequence: CASSLGTGSGANVLTF.

The genes are TRBV18 and TRBJ2-7, with D perhaps TRBD1 (6 bases). This CDR3 contains 14 residues. The germline V and J ends were trimmed by 3 bases and 2 bases, with 11 bases remaining between them. Per germline, CDR1 KGHSH and CDR2 LQKENI. The DNA for the CDR3 is TGTGCCAGCTCACCCTCGGACAGCGCCTACGAGCAGTACTTC. Its translation is CASSPSDSAYEQYF.

Here the CDR3 reads CASSTQGGDGYTF. The CDR3 DNA follows: TGCGCCAGCAGCACGCAGGGAGGGGATGGCTACACCTTC. The rearrangement joins TRBV5-1 to TRBJ1-2, with D perhaps TRBD1 (5 bases). Looked up from germline, CDR1 is SGHRS and CDR2 is YFSETQ. V shed 4 bases and J shed 6 bases, with 13 bases lying between them. The CDR3 covers 13 residues.

The rearrangement uses TRBV5-1 and TRBJ1-2; tentative D call: TRBD1 (5 bases). The V gene lost 2 bases and the J gene lost 8 bases, with 19 bases spanning the gap. Germline CDR1 reads SGHRS; CDR2 reads YFSETQ. The CDR3 is 15 amino acids. The chain's CDR3 is CASSFSAGGAEGYTF. The CDR3, as DNA: TGCGCCAGCAGCTTCTCGGCCGGAGGGGCGGAGGGCTACACCTTC.

A few counts support this clone. The chain has TRBV5-6 and TRBJ2-1; D tentatively reads TRBD1 or TRBD2 (6 bases each). This CDR3 has 14 amino acids. The V and J ends lost 4 bases and 9 bases respectively, with 17 bases between them. Per the germline V gene, CDR1 is SGHDT and CDR2 is YYEEEE. The CDR3 DNA follows: TGTGCCAGCAGCCCAACGACGGGGGCGAGTGAGCAGTTCTTC. It specifies CASSPTTGASEQFF.

The chain is built from TRBV7-2 and TRBJ2-7, with D hard to call. The germline V gene encodes CDR1 SGHTA and CDR2 FQGNSA. Trimming left V 1 base short and J 3 bases short, with 13 bases between. The CDR3 runs to 15 residues. The CDR3 DNA sequence: TGTGCCAGCAGCTTAGAACTCGGGCCGTACTACGAGCAGTACTTC. This codes for CASSLELGPYYEQYF.

This clone has only a few counts. V is TRBV11-2 and J is TRBJ2-3; 7 bases line up with TRBD2. The CDR3 length is 17 residues. Germline V CDR1 and CDR2: SGHAT, FQNNGV. With V trimmed by 5 bases and J by 0 bases, 11 bases remained unmatched. In DNA, the CDR3 is TGTGCCAGCAGCCCTTTAGCGGGCCGAACTAGCACAGATACGCAGTATTTT. It specifies CASSPLAGRTSTDTQYF.

This chain connects TRBV9 to TRBJ2-3; D might be TRBD2 (6 bases). V was shortened by 0 bases and J by 3 bases, with 8 bases between the two germline ends. Germline CDR1 SGDLS, CDR2 YYNGEE. The CDR3 loop spans 14 amino acids. The CDR3 sequence: CASSVGLATDTQYF. CDR3 in DNA: TGTGCCAGCAGCGTAGGCCTAGCGACAGATACGCAGTATTTT.

The V gene is TRBV9, the J gene TRBJ1-2, with 7 bases matching TRBD1. With V trimmed by 4 bases and J by 4 bases, 7 bases remained unmatched. Germline V CDR1 and CDR2: SGDLS, YYNGEE. CDR3 length: 14 residues. The CDR3 DNA follows: TGTGCCAGCAGCCAAACCGGGACAGTCTATGGCTACACCTTC. Residues: CASSQTGTVYGYTF.

This chain connects TRBV27 to TRBJ1-2; D gene unclear. The CDR3 consists of 12 residues. V was clipped by 2 bases and J by 5 bases, with 6 bases between them. Germline CDR1 and CDR2: MNHEY and SMNVEV (reference sequence). The CDR3 sequence: CASSLRGYGYTF. CDR3 DNA sequence: TGTGCCAGCAGTTTACGGGGTTATGGCTACACCTTC.

This chain links TRBV18 with TRBJ2-7; a weak D match, TRBD2 (6 bases). The length of the CDR3 is 12 residues. Trimming pared 1 base from V and 5 bases from J, leaving 6 bases between. Germline V gene data show CDR1 as KGHSH and CDR2 as LQKENI. The CDR3 nucleotides read TGTGCCAGCTCACCACGACTAGACGAGCAGTACTTC. Amino acid sequence: CASSPRLDEQYF.

The chain is built from TRBV7-3 and TRBJ2-7; 9 nucleotides agree with TRBD1. Germline trimming cut 4 bases from V and 5 bases from J; bases unmatched to any gene: 6. Germline CDR1 SGHTA, CDR2 FQGTGA. This CDR3 spans 14 amino acids. The CDR3 loop is CASSWTGVGDEQYF. In DNA form, the CDR3 reads TGTGCCAGCAGCTGGACAGGGGTCGGTGACGAGCAGTACTTC.